These 21 T cell receptor beta chains were all obtained from the same sample, sequenced in a study of T-cell reconstitution after alpha-beta-depleted transplantation in children. Unique molecular identifiers were incorporated into the prepared TCRbeta library. TCRdb reprocessed the PCR reads with MiXCR, giving one entry per CDR3 protein. The table lists 90,000 to 100,000 distinct CDR3 sequences, around 22% of them singletons. The source was PBMCs, collected before TCRalphabeta/CD19-depleted stem cell transplant. All receptors derive from a boy between 2 and 15 years old with acute lymphoblastic leukemia, due to receive a stem cell transplant.

This clonotype was seen only a few times. This rearrangement joins TRBV28 to TRBJ1-5; a weak D match, TRBD1 (6 bases). Trimming pared 1 base from V and 5 bases from J, leaving 9 bases between. This CDR3 comprises 14 residues. The germline V gene encodes CDR1 MDHEN and CDR2 SYDVKM. CDR3 in DNA: TGTGCCAGCAGTTTATTGGAGGGGGATCAGCCCCAGCATTTT. Residues: CASSLLEGDQPQHF.

This chain joins TRBV18 and TRBJ2-1; D is ambiguous. This CDR3 has 13 amino acids. From germline, CDR1 is KGHSH and CDR2 LQKENI. Trimming shortened V by 6 bases and J by 8 bases, and 14 bases separated the two germline ends. The CDR3 sequence is CASSKRPDDEQFF. As DNA, the CDR3 is TGTGCCAGCTCCAAACGGCCGGACGATGAGCAGTTCTTC.

This clonotype appeared a few times. DNA for the CDR3: TGTGCCAGCAGTTTAACCGGGACAGGGGTAACAGATACGCAGTATTTT. Translating gives CASSLTGTGVTDTQYF. The chain couples TRBV12-3 or TRBV12-4 to TRBJ2-3; 10 nucleotides align to TRBD1. The V segment lost 2 bases and the J segment 3 bases; nucleotides outside the gene matches: 5. The CDR3 runs to 16 residues.

V is TRBV15 and J is TRBJ1-1; TRBD1 is a possible D gene (5 bases). V was clipped by 3 bases and J by 4 bases, with 12 bases between them. The CDR3 has 14 amino acids. Germline lookup yields CDR1 LNHNV and CDR2 YYDKDF (reference sequence). The CDR3 here is CATSRNQGGTEAFF. The CDR3 DNA reads TGTGCCACCAGCAGGAATCAGGGTGGCACTGAAGCTTTCTTT.

This clonotype was observed a few times. The chain carries TRBV20-1 and TRBJ2-1; D is possibly TRBD2 (5 bases). The germline V and J ends were trimmed by 1 base and 5 bases, with 15 bases remaining between them. The CDR3 runs 15 residues. Germline V gene data show CDR1 as DFQATT and CDR2 as SNEGSKA (reference sequence). The CDR3 sequence is CSARGSRGRDNEQFF. The CDR3 DNA reads as TGCAGTGCTAGAGGCTCACGAGGGCGGGACAATGAGCAGTTCTTC.

V and J are TRBV4-3 and TRBJ2-2; D gene unclear. Trimming cost V 0 bases and J 5 bases, with 16 bases left between them. The CDR3 runs to 17 residues. Per the germline V gene, CDR1 is LGHNA and CDR2 is YSLEER. CDR3 DNA sequence: TGCGCCAGCAGCCAAGATCGAGGAAACACTGGGACCGGGGAGCTGTTTTTT. Its protein is CASSQDRGNTGTGELFF.

J is TRBJ2-2 and V is TRBV28; D tentatively reads TRBD1 or TRBD2 (5 bases each). Germline V gives CDR1 MDHEN, CDR2 SYDVKM. Trimming left V 3 bases short and J 7 bases short, with 15 bases between. The CDR3 extends over 15 amino acids. The CDR3 protein is CASSLVGIQGGELFF. The CDR3 DNA follows: TGTGCCAGCAGTTTGGTCGGGATCCAGGGCGGGGAGCTGTTTTTT.

The CDR3 nucleotides read TGTGCCAGCAGCTCCACAGGGGCTCCAAACACCGGGGAGCTGTTTTTT. Its protein product is CASSSTGAPNTGELFF. The rearrangement links TRBV28 to TRBJ2-2; 7 positions agree with TRBD1. This CDR3 comprises 16 residues. The V gene's germline CDR1 is MDHEN and CDR2 SYDVKM. Trimming cost V 6 bases and J 2 bases; bases outside gene matches: 9.

The rearrangement links TRBV3-1 to TRBJ1-1, with 9 bases identical to TRBD1. Germline V gene lookup returns CDR1 LGHDT and CDR2 YNNKEL (reference sequence). J was trimmed by 4 bases and V by 6 bases; bases with no gene match: 6. The CDR3 is 14 residues long. The CDR3 DNA reads TGTGCCAGCAGGACACAGGGGGCGGCCACTGAAGCTTTCTTT. Protein: CASRTQGAATEAFF. Full variable domain (remainder filled in from reference TRBV3-1 and TRBJ1-1): DTAVSQTPKYLVTQMGNDKSIKCEQNLGHDTMYWYKQDSKKFLKIMFSYNNKELIINETVPNRFSPKSPDKAHLNLHINSLELGDSAVYFCASRTQGAATEAFFGQGTRLTVV.

CDR3 nucleotides: TGTGCCAGCAGTGAGTACAGCCACAATGAGCAGTTCTTC. This sequence encodes CASSEYSHNEQFF. This chain connects TRBV2 to TRBJ2-1; D ambiguous. There are 13 residues in the CDR3. Germline V gene lookup returns CDR1 SNHLY and CDR2 FYNNEI. V lost 3 bases, J lost 5 bases, and 8 bases lay in between.

By sample share, this clonotype is medium-sized (0.01 to 0.1%). The chain has TRBV12-3 or TRBV12-4 and TRBJ2-3; weak D call: TRBD1 (5 bases). Trimming removed 7 bases at V and 0 bases at J, with 11 bases between. The CDR3 length is 14 residues. The CDR3 loop is CASTTRVSTDTQYF. The CDR3 nucleotides read TGTGCCAGCACCACCAGGGTTAGCACAGATACGCAGTATTTT.

There are many counts of this clonotype. The gene calls are TRBV6-5 and TRBJ2-3; 7 bases line up with TRBD2. The CDR3 runs 14 residues. With 4 bases clipped from V and 0 bases from J, the junction kept 1 base outside the gene matches. From germline, CDR1 is MNHEY and CDR2 SVGAGI. CDR3 DNA sequence: TGTGCCAGCAGTTTGGGGGGGAGCACAGATACGCAGTATTTT. Its protein product is CASSLGGSTDTQYF.

The chain has TRBV7-9 and TRBJ2-1, with no clear D. CDR3 length: 13 residues. Trimming pared 3 bases from V and 5 bases from J, leaving 8 bases between. Looked up from germline, CDR1 is SEHNR and CDR2 is FQNEAQ (reference sequence). CDR3: CASSLGPNNEQFF. CDR3 bases: TGTGCCAGCAGCTTGGGTCCAAACAATGAGCAGTTCTTC.

This chain uses TRBV6-2 or TRBV6-3 with TRBJ2-1, with a tentative D call TRBD2 (6 bases). The CDR3 sequence is 16 residues long. From germline, CDR1 is MNHEY and CDR2 SVGEGT. Trimming took 7 bases from V and 5 from J, leaving 21 bases between them. DNA of the CDR3: TGTGCCAGCAACTTAAGGGGAACGGGAGTGAACAATGAGCAGTTCTTC. It encodes CASNLRGTGVNNEQFF.

The chain couples TRBV5-1 to TRBJ2-7, with D perhaps TRBD2 (6 bases). This CDR3 has 16 residues. Trimming left V 4 bases short and J 1 base short, with 18 bases between. Per germline, CDR1 SGHRS and CDR2 YFSETQ. CDR3 DNA: TGCGCCAGCAGCCTGGATAGCGGAGGCGCTTCCTACGAGCAGTACTTC. Amino acids: CASSLDSGGASYEQYF.

This clonotype turned up a few times. V gene TRBV20-1 combines with J gene TRBJ1-5; D possibly corresponds to TRBD1 (5 bases). CDR3 length equals 15 residues. Trimming took 3 bases from V and 8 from J, leaving 20 bases between them. CDR1 and CDR2 from the germline V gene are DFQATT and SNEGSKA (reference sequence). DNA for the CDR3: TGCAGTGCTAGGGCTCGAGGTCGGGGGATCAAGCCCCAGCATTTT. The encoded protein is CSARARGRGIKPQHF.

This clonotype was seen more than once but under ten times. This sequence joins TRBV7-9 and TRBJ2-3; 14 bases are a match to TRBD2. From germline, CDR1 is SEHNR and CDR2 FQNEAQ (reference sequence). Trimming cost V 6 bases and J 2 bases; bases outside gene matches: 7. The CDR3 length is 17 residues. The CDR3 region is CASSPTSGRVVTDTQYF. The CDR3 DNA sequence: TGTGCCAGCAGTCCGACTAGCGGGAGGGTTGTCACAGATACGCAGTATTTT.

This clonotype was counted only a few times. This sequence joins TRBV20-1 and TRBJ2-5; D might be TRBD2 (6 bases). This CDR3 region has 14 residues. V lost 6 bases, J lost 5 bases, and 19 bases lay in between. Germline CDR1 reads DFQATT; CDR2 reads SNEGSKA (reference sequence). The DNA of the CDR3 is TGCAGTGCAGGCGGCGGAGGGGCGGAGGAGACCCAGTACTTC. Amino acids: CSAGGGGAEETQYF.

This clonotype was detected a few times. The chain carries TRBV28 and TRBJ2-3; 7 bases map to TRBD2. The ends lost 10 bases at V and 4 bases at J; junction bases unmatched: 8. Germline V CDR1 and CDR2: MDHEN, SYDVKM. The CDR3 has 13 amino acids. The CDR3 reads CATGTMGPDTQYF. The CDR3 bases are TGTGCCACTGGGACTATGGGGCCAGATACGCAGTATTTT.

The J gene is TRBJ1-1, the V gene TRBV27; D might be TRBD1 (6 bases). Germline-derived CDR1 and CDR2 are MNHEY and SMNVEV (reference sequence). The CDR3 extends over 13 amino acids. V lost 0 bases to trimming and J lost 4 bases, with 6 bases between them. The CDR3 reads CASSLSGGTEAFF. CDR3 bases: TGTGCCAGCAGTTTATCAGGGGGCACTGAAGCTTTCTTT.

This clonotype turned up a few times. This rearrangement joins TRBV20-1 to TRBJ1-5; D is ambiguous. This CDR3 contains 14 residues. The V gene lost 0 bases and the J gene lost 0 bases, with 6 bases spanning the gap. The V gene's germline CDR1 is DFQATT and CDR2 SNEGSKA (reference sequence). The CDR3 DNA reads TGCAGTGCTAGAGATAAGTATAGCAATCAGCCCCAGCATTTT. Its translation: CSARDKYSNQPQHF.